Sequencing of this TCR beta chain was carried out in a study of T cells in Graves' hyperthyroidism and ophthalmopathy. Regions amplified from RNA transcripts were the TCR beta CDR3 regions. When the TCR CDR3 underwent first-round RT-PCR, the HTBI primer set was used. One entry per CDR3 protein, called by TCRdb with MiXCR from the multiplex PCR reads. The table has a few hundred thousand distinct CDR3 sequences, 15% to 17% seen once. Germline CDR1 reads SNHLY; CDR2 reads FYNNEI. This CDR3 region has 9 residues. Trimming stripped 3 bases from V and 9 bases from J, with 0 bases between. This clonotype has a count of ten or more.

The chain links TRBV2 to TRBJ2-1; D uncertain. Sequencing was carried out using blood. The clonotype was recovered from a woman younger than 45 with Graves' hyperthyroidism. The CDR3 reads CASSDEQFF. CDR3 bases: TGTGCCAGCAGTGATGAGCAGTTCTTC.